This TCR beta chain emerged from a study of T-cell memory formation after mild COVID-19. Study in general: The two donors had largely donor-specific TCR clusters.

5'RACE with constant-segment primers built TCRalpha and TCRbeta cDNA libraries with UMIs. TCRdb ran MiXCR on the 5' RACE reads and lists one entry per CDR3 protein. The sample consists of about 470,000 distinct CDR3 sequences, around 25% of them appearing once. CDR3 length: 13 amino acids. The germline V gene encodes CDR1 SQVTM and CDR2 ANQGSEA. The V gene lost 7 bases and the J gene lost 5 bases, with 18 bases spanning the gap. The specimen sequenced was PBMCs or a T cell subset sorted from them (not recorded which). The TCR was taken from an adult woman who had mild COVID-19 (a few samples of this study predate the infection). Cell type and time point are not known. The rearrangement uses TRBV29-1 and TRBJ2-7, with D uncertain. The CDR3 here is CSAKSTIVHEQYF. CDR3 DNA: TGCAGCGCTAAGTCTACGATCGTCCACGAGCAGTACTTC.